This T cell receptor beta chain was sequenced for a study of T cell responses to AZD1222 COVID-19 vaccine. Study context: Second-dose timings of about 4 or about 12 weeks were pooled.

Findings of the study overall: The donor group comprised mostly white British people and more females; the analysis possibly underestimated clonal diversity.

Clones were sequenced by immunoSEQ multiplex PCR, and TCRdb holds only the in-frame ones, with some missing. The sample lists over 100,000 clones, about 90% seen once, with approximately 8.4% in the top ten. Trimming shortened V by 4 bases and J by 7 bases, and 14 bases separated the two germline ends. CDR1 and CDR2 (germline): LGHDT, YNNKEL (reference sequence). This CDR3 is 14 amino acids long. Concerning this clone itself: Its specificity is unknown.

This TCR came from an adult in good health. Sample: peripheral blood, taken on day 0 of AZD1222 vaccination. The chain couples TRBV3-1 (or the pseudogene TRBV3-2) to TRBJ2-1; D unresolved. The CDR3, as DNA: TGTGCCAGCAGCCCCTGGACCACAGCGAATGAGCAGTTCTTC. Its translation is CASSPWTTANEQFF.